The 14 T cell receptor beta chains listed next were all sequenced from one sample in a study of regulatory T cells in long-lasting Graves disease. Described time point: newly diagnosed GD, antithyroid drugs for less than 3 months. Extracted PBMC RNA gave rise to the TCR library. Libraries of TCR beta came from iRepertoire HTBI primers plus Arm-PCR of CDR3 regions. TCRdb independently ran MiXCR on the multiplex PCR reads; one entry per CDR3 protein. The sample includes fewer than 500,000 distinct CDR3 sequences, about 17% of them seen just once. The sample was also linked to a second study, of T cells in Graves' hyperthyroidism and ophthalmopathy.

Sample: peripheral blood mononuclear cells (PBMCs), taken at new diagnosis, from a patient treated with antithyroid drugs. The receptors here all came from a man aged 35 to 55 with Graves disease.

This clonotype was seen at least ten times. The chain links TRBV11-2 to TRBJ2-1; tentatively, D is TRBD1 (6 bases). CDR1 is SGHAT and CDR2 is FQNNGV in the germline V gene. With 5 bases removed from V and 0 bases from J, the gap between germline ends came to 11 bases. This CDR3 is built from 15 residues. CDR3 nucleotide sequence: TGTGCCAGCAGCGGGACAAAAAGCTCCTACAATGAGCAGTTCTTC. It translates to CASSGTKSSYNEQFF.

This clonotype was seen at least ten times. The chain employs TRBV5-1 and TRBJ2-1; D is ambiguous. Trimming stripped 1 base from V and 0 bases from J, with 8 bases between. Germline CDR1 and CDR2: SGHRS and YFSETQ. The CDR3 is made up of 15 amino acids. The CDR3 sequence is CASSLWKSSYNEQFF. CDR3 nucleotide sequence: TGCGCCAGCAGCTTGTGGAAGAGCTCCTACAATGAGCAGTTCTTC.

This clonotype has a count of ten or more. The chain carries TRBV30 and TRBJ1-5, with 10 nucleotides matching TRBD1. Trimming cost V 7 bases and J 7 bases; bases outside gene matches: 16. Per germline, CDR1 GTSNPN and CDR2 SVGIG (reference sequence). The CDR3 has 16 amino acids. CDR3 in amino acids: CAYPLGEGTGDQPQHF. Here the CDR3 DNA reads TGTGCCTACCCGTTGGGGGAAGGGACAGGGGACCAGCCCCAGCATTTT.

This clonotype has at least ten counts. This rearrangement joins TRBV30 to TRBJ2-3; 13 bases match TRBD2. From germline, CDR1 is GTSNPN and CDR2 SVGIG (reference sequence). This CDR3 spans 17 amino acids. V trimming: 3 bases; J trimming: 6 bases; junction bases outside the gene matches: 12. The CDR3 sequence: CAWRRTGLAGVGDTQYF. Here the CDR3 DNA reads TGTGCCTGGAGGCGAACAGGACTAGCGGGAGTGGGTGATACGCAGTATTTT.

This clonotype has at least ten counts. The chain is built from TRBV7-9 and TRBJ1-1; D is possibly TRBD1 (6 bases). CDR3 size: 17 residues. Trimming took off 5 bases at V and 4 bases at J, with 23 bases between the two ends. CDR1 is SEHNR, CDR2 FQNEAQ, per germline (reference sequence). The CDR3 sequence is CASSPPLGRGAPTEAFF. The CDR3 region has the DNA TGTGCCAGCAGCCCTCCCTTAGGTCGGGGGGCGCCCACTGAAGCTTTCTTT. Using reference TRBV7-9 and TRBJ1-1 for the parts outside the CDR3, the full variable domain is DTGVSQNPRHKITKRGQNVTFRCDPISEHNRLYWYRQTLGQGPEFLTYFQNEAQLEKSRLLSDRFSAERPKGSFSTLEIQRTEQGDSAMYLCASSPPLGRGAPTEAFFGQGTRLTVV.

This clonotype was detected only a few times. The V gene is TRBV2, the J gene TRBJ1-3; no definite D call. Per the germline V gene, CDR1 is SNHLY and CDR2 is FYNNEI. V shed 5 bases and J shed 0 bases, with 8 bases lying between them. The CDR3 length is 14 residues. CDR3 DNA sequence: TGTGCCAGCAGTCTGGTTACCTCTGGAAACACCATATATTTT. Translation: CASSLVTSGNTIYF.

This clonotype was detected many times. The chain combines TRBV7-6 with TRBJ2-3; either TRBD1 or TRBD2 may fit D (6 bases each). Germline CDR1 and CDR2: SGHVS and FNYEAQ. V was shortened by 8 bases and J by 5 bases, with 14 bases between the two germline ends. CDR3 length equals 13 residues. The chain's CDR3 is CASSGGPQDTQYF. Here the CDR3 DNA reads TGTGCCAGCTCCGGGGGCCCACAAGATACGCAGTATTTT. The full variable domain, its missing parts supplied by reference TRBV7-6 and TRBJ2-3, is GAGVSQSPRYKVTKRGQDVALRCDPISGHVSLYWYRQALGQGPEFLTYFNYEAQQDKSGLPNDRFSAERPEGSISTLTIQRTEQRDSAMYRCASSGGPQDTQYFGPGTRLTVL.

This clonotype was counted at least ten times. The chain links TRBV7-9 to TRBJ1-1; D ambiguous. The V and J ends lost 5 bases and 6 bases respectively, with 7 bases between them. The CDR3 spans 11 residues. CDR1 SEHNR and CDR2 FQNEAQ come from the germline V gene (reference sequence). The CDR3 DNA is TGTGCCAGCAGCCTAAGCTCTGAAGCTTTCTTT. Translated, it gives CASSLSSEAFF.

CDR3 coding DNA: TGTGCCAGCAGCGTAGATGGCATGAACACTGAAGCTTTCTTT. This gives the protein CASSVDGMNTEAFF. The rearrangement links TRBV9 to TRBJ1-1, with D unclear. This CDR3 has 14 amino acids. Germline V gene lookup returns CDR1 SGDLS and CDR2 YYNGEE. Deletions cut 0 bases from V and 0 bases from J, with 6 bases between.

CDR3 nucleotide sequence: TGTGCCAGCAGTACTGGGGCTAGGACCAATGAGCAGTTCTTC. Translated, it gives CASSTGARTNEQFF. The V gene is TRBV11-2, the J gene TRBJ2-1, with D possibly being TRBD1 (5 bases). The germline V gene has CDR1 SGHAT and CDR2 FQNNGV. This CDR3 has 14 residues. The V end was cut by 6 bases, the J end by 6 bases, with 15 bases between.

This chain uses TRBV2 with TRBJ1-1; unclear D gene. Germline-derived CDR1 and CDR2 are SNHLY and FYNNEI. The CDR3 has 12 amino acids. Trimming took 7 bases from V and 8 from J, leaving 14 bases between them. The CDR3 nucleotides are TGTGCCAGCAAGGTGGACTTAAACGAAGCTTTCTTT. Translation gives CASKVDLNEAFF.

V gene TRBV19 combines with J gene TRBJ2-1, with 10 bases that match TRBD2. Germline V gene lookup returns CDR1 LNHDA and CDR2 SQIVND (reference sequence). There are 18 residues in the CDR3. J lost 3 bases, V lost 5 bases, and 13 bases had no gene match. The CDR3 is CASSGHRASGRLYNEQFF. The DNA for the CDR3 is TGTGCCAGTAGTGGGCACAGGGCTAGCGGGAGACTCTACAATGAGCAGTTCTTC.

In DNA, the CDR3 is TGTGCCAGCAGCGTAGACGAGGGGGAGACCCAGTACTTC. This translates into CASSVDEGETQYF. V is TRBV9 and J is TRBJ2-5, with D perhaps assigned TRBD1 or TRBD2 (5 bases each). The ends were cut back, 0 bases at V and 5 bases at J, with 8 bases in the middle. This CDR3 region has 13 residues. Germline lookup yields CDR1 SGDLS and CDR2 YYNGEE.

This clonotype was counted only a few times. CDR3 amino acids: CASSLATPSHEQYF. CDR3 DNA: TGCGCCAGCAGCTTGGCAACACCCTCGCACGAGCAGTACTTC. The chain is built from TRBV5-1 and TRBJ2-7; D uncertain. The germline gives CDR1 SGHRS, CDR2 YFSETQ. This CDR3 is 14 amino acids long. Trimming took off 0 bases at V and 5 bases at J, with 12 bases between the two ends. The full variable domain, rest sourced from reference TRBV5-1 and TRBJ2-7, is KAGVTQTPRYLIKTRGQQVTLSCSPISGHRSVSWYQQTPGQGLQFLFEYFSETQRNKGNFPGRFSGRQFSNSRSEMNVSTLELGDSALYLCASSLATPSHEQYFGPGTRLTVT.